The 12 T cell receptor beta chains listed next were all sequenced from one sample in a study of blood T cells in healthy people across ages. With a J-beta primer mix and a sample-barcoded 5' primer, a second PCR ran about 6 to 11 cycles. One entry per CDR3 protein, called by TCRdb with MiXCR from the 5' RACE reads. The sample records hundreds of thousands of distinct CDR3 sequences, around 41% being singletons. The material sequenced was blood. Receptors originate from a man at least 80 years old in good health.

This clonotype is a singleton in its sample. V usage is TRBV14 and J usage is TRBJ2-1; TRBD2 aligns across 7 bases. The V segment lost 0 bases and the J segment 2 bases; nucleotides outside the gene matches: 10. Germline CDR1 SGHDN, CDR2 FVKESK. The length of the CDR3 is 18 residues. The CDR3 loop reads CASSQDRIAGGTYNEQFF. CDR3 in DNA: TGTGCCAGCAGCCAAGATCGCATAGCGGGCGGTACCTACAATGAGCAGTTCTTC.

As regards this clonotype: A read error may be the cause here, since a much bigger clone is one base away. This rearrangement joins TRBV20-1 to TRBJ2-1; tentative D call: TRBD1 (5 bases). Germline loops: CDR1 DFQATT, CDR2 SNEGSKA (reference sequence). V was shortened by 6 bases and J by 6 bases, with 18 bases between the two germline ends. There are 14 residues in the CDR3. The CDR3 DNA reads TGCAGTGCCGCAGACAGCAGGGTGAGCAATGAGCAGTTCTTC. Translating gives CSAADSRVSNEQFF.

This clonotype was detected ten times or more. V usage is TRBV7-2 and J usage is TRBJ2-1, with TRBD2 identical over 14 bases. Germline V gene sequence: CDR1 SGHTA, CDR2 FQGNSA. The CDR3 covers 16 residues. The V and J ends lost 5 bases and 9 bases, in that order; junction bases with no gene match: 9. CDR3 in amino acids: CASSSARTSGGSEQFF. Here the CDR3 DNA reads TGTGCCAGCAGCAGTGCCAGGACTAGCGGGGGGAGTGAGCAGTTCTTC.

This clonotype was observed a handful of times. V is TRBV7-9 and J is TRBJ1-1, with D unclear. The CDR3 runs to 13 residues. V was shortened by 4 bases and J by 4 bases, with 10 bases between the two germline ends. Germline CDR1 and CDR2: SEHNR and FQNEAQ (reference sequence). The CDR3 sequence: CASSSRGTTEAFF. The CDR3 DNA follows: TGTGCCAGCAGCTCCCGAGGTACCACTGAAGCTTTCTTT.

This clonotype showed up just a few times. This chain uses TRBV7-6 with TRBJ1-2, with 7 bases fitting TRBD1. Germline V CDR1 and CDR2: SGHVS, FNYEAQ. This CDR3 has 19 amino acids. V shed 1 base, J shed 0 bases, and the junction held 14 bases outside the gene matches. The CDR3 DNA is TGTGCCAGCAGCTTAGAACCGGGGGGTCCGACAGGGTCTAACTATGGCTACACCTTC. It encodes CASSLEPGGPTGSNYGYTF.

In its sample, this clonotype was seen a few times. This chain connects TRBV27 to TRBJ2-1; weak D call: TRBD2 (6 bases). The CDR3 has 16 residues. Germline CDR1 MNHEY, CDR2 SMNVEV (reference sequence). Deletions cut 3 bases from V and 3 bases from J, with 15 bases between. CDR3 sequence (DNA): TGTGCCAGCAGTTTTTCCACTAGCAGCCTCTACAATGAGCAGTTCTTC. Translated, it gives CASSFSTSSLYNEQFF.

This clonotype was seen a handful of times. A much larger clone lies a single base off, so this may be a read error. CDR3 in DNA: TGTGCCAGCAGCCAAGGACAGATCCGGGGTGGCTACACCTTC. Its protein is CASSQGQIRGGYTF. V usage is TRBV3-1 and J usage is TRBJ1-2; tentative D call: TRBD1 (5 bases). Trimming cost V 1 base and J 7 bases, with 13 bases left between them. Germline V gene sequence: CDR1 LGHDT, CDR2 YNNKEL (reference sequence). The CDR3 has 14 amino acids.

This clonotype was counted many times. The CDR3 loop is CASSLGRGNIQYF. The CDR3 DNA sequence: TGCGCCAGCAGCTTGGGCAGGGGAAACATTCAGTACTTC. This chain joins TRBV5-1 and TRBJ2-4, with a tentative D call TRBD1 (6 bases). The V gene lost 0 bases and the J gene lost 6 bases, with 7 bases spanning the gap. The CDR3 sequence is 13 residues long. CDR1 and CDR2 (germline): SGHRS, YFSETQ.

This clonotype has ten or more counts. V and J are TRBV29-1 and TRBJ2-5; perhaps TRBD1 as D (6 bases). The germline V and J ends were trimmed by 6 bases and 5 bases, with 10 bases remaining between them. This CDR3 has 11 residues. Germline-derived CDR1 and CDR2 are SQVTM and ANQGSEA. For the CDR3, the DNA is TGCAGCGTCCAGGGGTTGGAGACCCAGTACTTC. It encodes CSVQGLETQYF.

The chain carries TRBV6-1 and TRBJ2-1; D remains ambiguous. The CDR3 is 13 amino acids. Germline V CDR1 and CDR2: MNHNS, SASEGT. Deletions cut 1 base from V and 10 bases from J, with 11 bases between. The CDR3 bases are TGTGCCAGCAGTGAAGGGGGTGTTAAGGAGCAGTTCTTC. Encoded protein: CASSEGGVKEQFF.

The chain joins TRBV6-1 to TRBJ1-6; weak D call: TRBD1 (6 bases). The germline V gene encodes CDR1 MNHNS and CDR2 SASEGT. The CDR3 has 15 amino acids. V was trimmed by 6 bases and J by 9 bases, leaving 18 bases between them. CDR3 DNA sequence: TGTGCCAGCAGACTCCGACAGGTGGAGAGTTCACCCCTCCACTTT. This encodes CASRLRQVESSPLHF.

V usage is TRBV21-1 and J usage is TRBJ2-5; the D segment call TRBD1 is taken from the table without a DNA check. TRBV21-1 is annotated as a pseudogene. CDR3 size: 15 residues. The CDR3 DNA reads TGTGCCGGCAGCAAAAGACAGGCCAACCAAGAGACCCAGTACTTC. It specifies CAGSKRQANQETQYF.